This T cell receptor beta chain was found in a study of T-cell reconstitution after alpha-beta-depleted transplantation in children. This clonotype has only a few counts. Germline lookup yields CDR1 SGHRS and CDR2 YFSETQ. Trimming removed 8 bases from V and 4 bases from J; junction bases left unmatched: 5. The CDR3 is 13 residues long. The authors prepared the TCRbeta library with unique molecular identifiers. TCRdb used MiXCR to reprocess the PCR reads, holding one entry per CDR3 protein. The sample includes some 500,000 distinct CDR3 sequences, 30% to 35% seen only once; the top ten take 2% to 3%. V is TRBV5-1 and J is TRBJ1-2; TRBD1 agrees at 10 bases. The specimen was PBMCs from the stem cell graft donor, collected from the stem cell graft. This TCR was sampled from a human donor who donated a stem cell graft to a child with aplastic anemia. DNA of the CDR3: TGCGCCAGTCGACAGGGGGCGGGCTATGGCTACACCTTC. Protein sequence: CASRQGAGYGYTF.